Listed below are T cell receptor beta chains from one sample, sequenced in a study of blood T cells in healthy people across ages. TCRdb reprocessed the 5' RACE reads with MiXCR, giving one entry per CDR3 protein. The sample contains roughly 2 million distinct CDR3 sequences, roughly 49% of which appear only once. Sample: blood. These receptors were collected from a woman between 40 and 50 years old in good health. The CDR3 runs from the conserved cysteine through the conserved F or W. The D gene is left open where the match is weak. Rows may omit the clone size; those that give it use once, few, many or a size class.

clone size | J gene | V gene | D gene | CDR3 DNA | CDR3 protein
few | TRBJ2-6 | TRBV3-1 | . | TGTGCCAGCAGCCGATCGGGGCACATCTCTGGGGCCAACGTCCTGACTTTC | CASSRSGHISGANVLTF
few | TRBJ2-1 | TRBV29-1 | TRBD2 | TGCAGCGTTGAAGGGGACGGGGGGTACAATGAGCAGTTCTTC | CSVEGDGGYNEQFF
. | TRBJ2-7 | TRBV27 | TRBD1 | TGTGCCAGCAGTTTAGGGCCAGGGGGTCGGAATGAGCAGTACTTC | CASSLGPGGRNEQYF
few | TRBJ2-3 | TRBV5-1 | . | TGCGCCAGCAAGTTCGCAGATACGCAGTATTTT | CASKFADTQYF
few | TRBJ2-7 | TRBV2 | . | TGTGCCAGCAGTGAAGAGGGGATTCTCTACGAGCAGTACTTC | CASSEEGILYEQYF
. | TRBJ1-5 | TRBV20-1 | . | TGCAGTGCTAGAGTCCCTCGGCAGGTTGGCGGGCAGCCCCAGCATTTT | CSARVPRQVGGQPQHF
many | TRBJ2-5 | TRBV6-6 | TRBD2 | TGTGCCAGCAGTTACACCCAACGGGGGGGCAACCAAGAGACCCAGTACTTC | CASSYTQRGGNQETQYF
. | TRBJ2-3 | TRBV4-3 | TRBD1 | TGCGCCAGCAGCCAAGAGCCGACAGGGAGCACAGATACGCAGTATTTT | CASSQEPTGSTDTQYF
. | TRBJ1-2 | TRBV6-6 | . | TGTGCCAGCAGTTACTTCTCGACGCTACCTTATGGCTACACCTTC | CASSYFSTLPYGYTF
few | TRBJ2-1 | TRBV7-3 | . | TGTGCCAGCAGCCCCGAAGGGATCAGGGCTGAGCAGTTCTTC | CASSPEGIRAEQFF
few | TRBJ1-2 | TRBV6-5 | . | TGTGCCAGCATTTCTAGCTATGGCTACACCTTC | CASISSYGYTF
. | TRBJ2-6 | TRBV27 | TRBD1 | TGTGCCAGCAGTTTGCGGGACAGGGGTTTATCTGGGGCCAACGTCCTGACTTTC | CASSLRDRGLSGANVLTF
. | TRBJ2-5 | TRBV20-1 | TRBD2 | TGCAGTGCTTCTCCCTATGCTGCGGGGGGACAAGAGACCCAGTACTTC | CSASPYAAGGQETQYF
. | TRBJ2-3 | TRBV20-1 | . | TGCAGTGCCGAACCCCTAACAGTAGACACAGGTACGCAGTATTTT | CSAEPLTVDTGTQYF
. | TRBJ2-7 | TRBV27 | . | TGTGCCAGCAGTTTATCGGCCGGTACGAGCTCCTACGAGCAGTACTTC | CASSLSAGTSSYEQYF
. | TRBJ1-2 | TRBV20-1 | TRBD1 | TGCAGTGCTAGAGATCGGGAGTACAGGGGTGGCTACACCTTC | CSARDREYRGGYTF
. | TRBJ2-7 | TRBV7-9 | TRBD2 | TGTGCCAGTTCCGGGGGTAGCGGGGGCTACGAGCAGTACTTC | CASSGGSGGYEQYF
. | TRBJ2-3 | TRBV9 | . | TGTGCCAGCAGCGGCAAAGACTCCTTAGATACGCAGTATTTT | CASSGKDSLDTQYF
. | TRBJ2-5 | TRBV18 | . | TGTGCCAGCTCACGGACCGGGACACCACAAGAGACCCAGTACTTC | CASSRTGTPQETQYF
few | TRBJ1-2 | TRBV20-1 | . | TGCAGTGCCTCGGCAGGACAGACCAACTATGGCTACACCTTC | CSASAGQTNYGYTF
. | TRBJ2-1 | TRBV7-9 | TRBD1 | TGTGCCAGCAGCCCGATAGGTTCACGGGACAGGGGTAATGAGCAGTTCTTC | CASSPIGSRDRGNEQFF
. | TRBJ1-1 | TRBV5-1 | . | TGCGCCAACAGCTTTGGTCGTGAAGCTTTCTTT | CANSFGREAFF
. | TRBJ2-1 | TRBV20-1 | TRBD2 | TGCAGTGCTAGAGATGTGCGAGCGGGGGCGACCGGAGAGACCCAGTTCTTC | CSARDVRAGATGETQFF
few | TRBJ1-1 | TRBV29-1 | TRBD1 | TGCAGCGCCCCGGGACAGATCAACACTGAAGCTTTCTTT | CSAPGQINTEAFF
. | TRBJ2-3 | TRBV9 | . | TGTGCCAGCAACGTAGGGTCAGGGGCACGCACAGATACGCAGTATTTT | CASNVGSGARTDTQYF
. | TRBJ2-5 | TRBV14 | . | TGTGCCAGCAGCCAAGCCGTCAGGGACTGGACCCAGTACTTC | CASSQAVRDWTQYF
. | TRBJ1-4 | TRBV6-6 | TRBD1 | TGTGCCAGCGGCCGGGACAGGGGGCTGTATCATGAAAAACTGTTTTTT | CASGRDRGLYHEKLFF
. | TRBJ2-2 | TRBV6-2/TRBV6-3 | . | TGTGCCAGCAGCCGGACATCTGCCGGGGAGCTGTTTTTT | CASSRTSAGELFF
few | TRBJ2-6 | TRBV9 | . | TGTGCCAGCAGCGTAGCGTGGGCAGGGCCTGGTGGGGCCAACGTCCTGACTTTC | CASSVAWAGPGGANVLTF
. | TRBJ2-7 | TRBV10-3 | . | TGTGCCATCAGTGACGGGCCTCCATACGAGCAGTACTTC | CAISDGPPYEQYF
. | TRBJ2-7 | TRBV5-1 | TRBD2 | TGCGCCAGCAGCACGGGACTAGCGGGGACCTCCTACGAGCAGTACTTC | CASSTGLAGTSYEQYF
few | TRBJ2-3 | TRBV20-1 | TRBD2 | TGCAGTGCTAGAATTCGTCGGGGGGGGCATAGCACAGATACGCAGTATTTT | CSARIRRGGHSTDTQYF
few | TRBJ1-2 | TRBV5-1 | TRBD1 | TGCGCCAGCAGCTTGGTCCCCCCGACAGGGGGAGGGTATGGCTACACCTTC | CASSLVPPTGGGYGYTF
once | TRBJ1-1 | TRBV6-5 | TRBD1 | TGTGCCAGCAGTTTCGGACAGGGGGCTTTCGTGAACACTGAAGCTTTCTTT | CASSFGQGAFVNTEAFF
few | TRBJ2-4 | TRBV2 | . | TGTGCCAGCAGTGTTGACCTAGCCAAAAACATTCAGTACTTC | CASSVDLAKNIQYF
few | TRBJ2-6 | TRBV28 | . | TGTGCCAGTCTCCGGGCGGGCTCTGGGGCCAACGTCCTGACTTTC | CASLRAGSGANVLTF
. | TRBJ2-1 | TRBV28 | . | TGTGCCAGCATGCGAGGGGGGGGGAATGAGCAGTTCTTC | CASMRGGGNEQFF
. | TRBJ2-3 | TRBV6-6 | TRBD2 | TGTGCCAGCAGTTACTCCCTTTTAGCGGGGGCGACAGATACGCAGTATTTT | CASSYSLLAGATDTQYF
. | TRBJ1-6 | TRBV20-1 | . | TGCAGTGCTCCCTCTAGAACCCCCGGGACATTGGATTCACCCCTCCACTTT | CSAPSRTPGTLDSPLHF
. | TRBJ2-1 | TRBV3-1 | . | TGTGCCAGCAGCCAAGAGTTCCCCCCCAATGAGCAGTTCTTC | CASSQEFPPNEQFF
few | TRBJ2-3 | TRBV20-1 | . | TGCAGTGCTAGAGATACAGGGTGGAATACGCAGTATTTT | CSARDTGWNTQYF
few | TRBJ2-7 | TRBV7-2 | . | TGTGCCAGCAGCTCCAGAGGTCAGGGTTCCGCCGAGCAGTACTTC | CASSSRGQGSAEQYF
. | TRBJ2-1 | TRBV5-6 | TRBD1 | TGTGCCAGCAGCCAGATGACAGGGAACAATGAGCAGTTCTTC | CASSQMTGNNEQFF
. | TRBJ2-1 | TRBV24-1 | TRBD2 | TGTGCCACCAGTGATCCCAGCGGGGGGTCTATCAATGAGCAGTTCTTC | CATSDPSGGSINEQFF
. | TRBJ2-3 | TRBV9 | . | TGTGCCAGCAGCGTAGTCGGCCAGTTCACAGATACGCAGTATTTT | CASSVVGQFTDTQYF
. | TRBJ1-2 | TRBV20-1 | . | TGCAGTGCTAGAGCGGGGGAGGAGTACTATGGCTACACCTTC | CSARAGEEYYGYTF
. | TRBJ2-5 | TRBV24-1 | . | TGTGCCACCAGTGATCGTGGGGTGGGACAAGAGACCCAGTACTTC | CATSDRGVGQETQYF
. | TRBJ2-5 | TRBV7-2 | . | TGTGCCAGCCTGCACTGGGGGCAGTACCAAGAGACCCAGTACTTC | CASLHWGQYQETQYF
few | TRBJ2-7 | TRBV5-6 | . | TGTGCCAGCAGCTTGTTGGACAGGGACTACAATGAGCAGTACTTC | CASSLLDRDYNEQYF
. | TRBJ1-2 | TRBV4-3 | . | TGCGCCAGCAGCCAAGATGGGGCAGGCCCTAACTATGGCTACACCTTC | CASSQDGAGPNYGYTF
once | TRBJ2-7 | TRBV6-2/TRBV6-3 | . | TGTGCCAGCAGTAAGACCATTACCTACGAGCAGTACTTC | CASSKTITYEQYF
few | TRBJ2-1 | TRBV29-1 | . | TGCAGCGTTGAAGGGGGTCAAGACACAGGACCTGAGAGCTCCTACAATGAGCAGTTCTTC | CSVEGGQDTGPESSYNEQFF
. | TRBJ2-7 | TRBV18 | TRBD2 | TGTGCCAGCTCACGGGGGGGAGTGGTCTCCTACGAGCAGTACTTC | CASSRGGVVSYEQYF
. | TRBJ2-6 | TRBV27 | TRBD2 | TGTGCCAGCAGTTGGCGGGGGGCAACGGGGGCCAACGTCCTGACTTTC | CASSWRGATGANVLTF